These T cell receptor beta chains were read from a single sample in a study of PD-1 blockade in classical Hodgkin lymphoma. Sequencing was performed with immunoSEQ multiplex PCR; in TCRdb, only in-frame clones are kept and a portion is missing. The table shows 90,000 to 130,000 clones, with 70% to 90% occurring only once. The starting material was peripheral blood mononuclear cells (PBMCs), obtained before the second cycle of nivolumab. These TCRs come from a human donor with classical Hodgkin lymphoma. Both conserved end residues are part of each CDR3. The D gene is left open where the match is weak. Expanded clones get a size class; other rows say once, few or many, or leave the size out.

size	J	D	V	DNA	CDR3
.	TRBJ1-2	.	TRBV6-5	TGTGCCAGCAGCTTTCGGCGGTCGAATGGCTACACCTTC	CASSFRRSNGYTF
.	TRBJ1-4	.	TRBV5-4	TGTGCCAGCAGCTTTTCCGGGGTTAACGAAAAACTGTTTTTT	CASSFSGVNEKLFF
.	TRBJ2-5	TRBD2	TRBV6-5	TGTGCCAGCAGTTCAGGGAGCGGGATAGACAAGACCCAGTACTTC	CASSSGSGIDKTQYF
once	TRBJ2-3	.	TRBV11-2	TGTGCCAGCAGCTTAGGTTCAGGGCTTAGCACAGATACGCAGTATTTT	CASSLGSGLSTDTQYF
.	TRBJ2-7	TRBD2	TRBV10-2	TGCGCCAGCAACACAGCGGGAGGCGATCGGGAGCAGTACTTC	CASNTAGGDREQYF
.	TRBJ2-3	.	TRBV2	TGTGCCAGCAGTCCGCCCGGGTGGGGAGGAGATACGCAGTATTTT	CASSPPGWGGDTQYF
.	TRBJ2-1	.	TRBV11-2	TGTGCCAGCAGCTTAGGACCTAAAGACAATGAGCAGTTCTTC	CASSLGPKDNEQFF
.	TRBJ1-2	.	TRBV19	TGTGCCAGTAGTATTGAGGGCCCCTATGGCTACACCTTC	CASSIEGPYGYTF
.	TRBJ2-7	TRBD2	TRBV10-2	TGCGCCAGCAGTCTCCTTCGCGGGAGGGCCTTCTACGAGCAGTACTTC	CASSLLRGRAFYEQYF
.	TRBJ1-1	.	TRBV27	TGTGCCAGCAGTATACAGACCGGGACGGGAAACACTGAAGCTTTCTTT	CASSIQTGTGNTEAFF
.	TRBJ2-1	TRBD2	TRBV4-3	TGCGCCAGCAGCCAAGAGTCTAGCGGTTACAATGAGCAGTTCTTC	CASSQESSGYNEQFF
few	TRBJ1-2	.	TRBV20-1	TGCAGTGCTCCCGATAACTATGGCTACACCTTC	CSAPDNYGYTF
.	TRBJ2-3	.	TRBV14	TGTGCCAGCAGCCTTGGACGGCGTCGGGATACGCAGTATTTT	CASSLGRRRDTQYF
.	TRBJ1-3	.	TRBV19	TGTGCCAGCCTAAGTAATGGAGGGGGAAACACCATATATTTT	CASLSNGGGNTIYF
.	TRBJ2-7	.	TRBV27	TGTGCCAGCAGGTACAACGGGGACGGCTACGAGCAGTACTTC	CASRYNGDGYEQYF
.	TRBJ2-1	TRBD2	TRBV13	TGTGCCAGCAGCTTAGCTGGACTAGCGGTCAATGAGCAGTTCTTC	CASSLAGLAVNEQFF
.	TRBJ1-1	.	TRBV11-2	TGTGCCAGCAGCTTAGCCAGGGCTTCCAGGAACACTGAAGCTTTCTTT	CASSLARASRNTEAFF
.	TRBJ2-3	TRBD2	TRBV6-1	TGTGCCAGCACCGGCGGGAGGGCGGCAGATACGCAGTATTTT	CASTGGRAADTQYF
.	TRBJ2-3	TRBD2	TRBV5-6	TGTGCCAGCAGCTTGATCGGGCTAGCGGGGGGGCTGGCAGATACGCAGTATTTT	CASSLIGLAGGLADTQYF
.	TRBJ2-3	.	TRBV25-1	TGTGCCAGCAGTGAATACGGAGGGTCAGATACGCAGTATTTT	CASSEYGGSDTQYF
.	TRBJ2-5	TRBD1	TRBV7-2	TGTGCCAGCAGCTTGACAGGGGGGGGCGGGACCCAGTACTTC	CASSLTGGGGTQYF
.	TRBJ2-7	.	TRBV28	TGTGCCAGCAGCCTTAGCTTCCGTAGCTCCTACGAGCAGTACTTC	CASSLSFRSSYEQYF
.	TRBJ2-7	.	TRBV28	TGTGCCAGCAGTTTATACGCGGCGCAGTACTTC	CASSLYAAQYF
.	TRBJ2-1	.	TRBV7-9	TGTGCCAGCAGCCCTCCTAGCGTGGGCAATGAGCAGTTCTTC	CASSPPSVGNEQFF
.	TRBJ1-4	TRBD1	TRBV9	TGTGCCAGCAGCCCCCCCCCGGGACAGGGCTCCGAAAGTGAAAAACTGTTTTTT	CASSPPPGQGSESEKLFF
.	TRBJ1-3	.	TRBV7-9	TGTGCCAGCAGCTTAGTGGCTGGAAACACCATATATTTT	CASSLVAGNTIYF
.	TRBJ2-5	.	TRBV14	TGTGCCAGCAGCCCCAGTCGGGGTACGGGGACCCAGTACTTC	CASSPSRGTGTQYF
.	TRBJ2-1	TRBD2	TRBV7-8	TGTGCCAGCAGCCTCCCCCCTAGCGGGAGGACCGAGGGTTACAATGAGCAGTTCTTC	CASSLPPSGRTEGYNEQFF
.	TRBJ2-7	TRBD2	TRBV7-9	TGTGCCAGCAGCTTAGTAACTAGCGGGAGCCACGAGCAGTACTTC	CASSLVTSGSHEQYF
.	TRBJ2-2	.	TRBV21-1	TGTGCCAGCAGCAAACGGGACTACACCGGGGAGCTGTTTTTT	CASSKRDYTGELFF
.	TRBJ2-3	.	TRBV7-9	TGTGCCAGCAGCCCCACCCGGGGTGATACGCAGTATTTT	CASSPTRGDTQYF
.	TRBJ2-7	TRBD1	TRBV6-1	TGTGCCAGCACGGGACAGGGTGTTAACGAGCAGTACTTC	CASTGQGVNEQYF
.	TRBJ1-5	.	TRBV19	TGTGCCAGTAATACCCGAAGGACGGGGGGCAGGCCTAAAAGCAATCAGCCCCAGCATTTT	CASNTRRTGGRPKSNQPQHF
.	TRBJ1-2	.	TRBV10-3	TGTGCCATCAGTGACGTCGGGGAAAGGAATATATTCGGCTACACCTTC	CAISDVGERNIFGYTF
.	TRBJ1-1	.	TRBV7-9	TGTGCCAGCAGCTTAGCCGCGGGGAGGAGGGCTGAAGCTTTCTTT	CASSLAAGRRAEAFF
.	TRBJ2-2	.	TRBV7-6	TGTGCCAGCGAAGGCCGGATGAACACCGGGGAGCTGTTTTTT	CASEGRMNTGELFF
.	TRBJ2-7	TRBD2	TRBV7-2	TGTGCCAGCAGTTACGGACTAGTAGAACTCTATACCTACGAGCAGTACTTC	CASSYGLVELYTYEQYF